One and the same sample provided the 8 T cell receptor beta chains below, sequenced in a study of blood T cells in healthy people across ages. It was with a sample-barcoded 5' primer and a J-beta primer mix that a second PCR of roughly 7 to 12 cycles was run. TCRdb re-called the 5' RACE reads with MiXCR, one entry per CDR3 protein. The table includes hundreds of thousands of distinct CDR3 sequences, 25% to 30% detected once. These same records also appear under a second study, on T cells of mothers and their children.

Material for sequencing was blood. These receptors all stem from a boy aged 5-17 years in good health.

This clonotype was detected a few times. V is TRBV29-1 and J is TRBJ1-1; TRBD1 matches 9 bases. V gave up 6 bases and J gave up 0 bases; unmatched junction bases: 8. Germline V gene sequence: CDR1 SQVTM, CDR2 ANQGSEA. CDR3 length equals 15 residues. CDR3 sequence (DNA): TGCAGCGTCCCCAAGGACAGGGGCCTGAACACTGAAGCTTTCTTT. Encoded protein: CSVPKDRGLNTEAFF.

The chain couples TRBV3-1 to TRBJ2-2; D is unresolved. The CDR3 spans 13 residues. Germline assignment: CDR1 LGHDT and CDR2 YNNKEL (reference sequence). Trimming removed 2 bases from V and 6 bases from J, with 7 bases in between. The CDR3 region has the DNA TGTGCCAGCAGCCAACTATTTTCCGGGGAGCTGTTTTTT. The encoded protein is CASSQLFSGELFF.

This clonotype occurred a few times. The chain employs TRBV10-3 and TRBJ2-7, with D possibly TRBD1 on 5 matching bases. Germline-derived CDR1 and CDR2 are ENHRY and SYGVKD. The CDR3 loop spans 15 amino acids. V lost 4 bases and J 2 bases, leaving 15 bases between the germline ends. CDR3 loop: CAISAPGHPTYEQYF. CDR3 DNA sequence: TGTGCCATCAGTGCTCCCGGACACCCCACCTACGAGCAGTACTTC.

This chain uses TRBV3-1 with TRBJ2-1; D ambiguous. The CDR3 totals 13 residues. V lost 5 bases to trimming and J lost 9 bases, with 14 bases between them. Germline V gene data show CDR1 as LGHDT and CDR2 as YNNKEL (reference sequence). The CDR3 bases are TGTGCCAGCAGCTCAAGTGGATATGGTGAGCAGTTCTTC. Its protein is CASSSSGYGEQFF.

CDR3 DNA sequence: TGCAGTGCCCCGGGAGTCGCGGATACGCAGTATTTT. Protein: CSAPGVADTQYF. This chain connects TRBV20-1 to TRBJ2-3; TRBD2 might be the D (6 bases). Germline values: CDR1 DFQATT, CDR2 SNEGSKA (reference sequence). This CDR3 is built from 12 residues. V was cut by 6 bases and J by 6 bases, with 13 bases left in between.

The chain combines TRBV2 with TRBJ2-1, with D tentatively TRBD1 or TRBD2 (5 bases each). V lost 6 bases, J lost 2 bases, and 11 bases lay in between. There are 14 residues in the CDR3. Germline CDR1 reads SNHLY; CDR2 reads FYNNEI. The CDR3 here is CASRRDGPYNEQFF. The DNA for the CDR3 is TGTGCCAGCAGGAGGGACGGTCCCTACAATGAGCAGTTCTTC.

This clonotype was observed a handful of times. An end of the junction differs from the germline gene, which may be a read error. This CDR3 is CASGLGAGDPYEQYF. For the CDR3, the DNA is TGTGCCAGCGGCTTAGGGGCAGGGGACCCCTACGAGCAGTACTTC. This chain links TRBV7-3 with TRBJ2-1, with D perhaps matching TRBD1 (6 bases). The closer fit of TRBJ2-7 to the DNA end suggests the J call may be wrong. This CDR3 has 15 residues. The germline V gene has CDR1 SGHTA and CDR2 FQGTGA.

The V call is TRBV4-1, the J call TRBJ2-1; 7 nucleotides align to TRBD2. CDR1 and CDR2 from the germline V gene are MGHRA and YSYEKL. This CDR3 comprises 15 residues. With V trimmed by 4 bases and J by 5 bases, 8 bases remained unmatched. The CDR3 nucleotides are TGCGCCAGCAGCCGCGGGGGAGGTGTCCACAATGAGCAGTTCTTC. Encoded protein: CASSRGGGVHNEQFF.